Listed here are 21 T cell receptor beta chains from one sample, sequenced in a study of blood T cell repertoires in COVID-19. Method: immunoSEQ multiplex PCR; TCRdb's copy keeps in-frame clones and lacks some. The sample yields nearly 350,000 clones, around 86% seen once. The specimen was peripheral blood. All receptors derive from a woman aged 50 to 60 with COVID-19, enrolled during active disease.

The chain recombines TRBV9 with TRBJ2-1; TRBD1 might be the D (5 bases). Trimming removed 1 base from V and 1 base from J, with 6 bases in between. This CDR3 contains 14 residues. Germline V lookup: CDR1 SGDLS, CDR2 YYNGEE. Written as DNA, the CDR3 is TGTGCCAGCAGCGTAACAGGTTCCTACAATGAGCAGTTCTTC. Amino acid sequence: CASSVTGSYNEQFF. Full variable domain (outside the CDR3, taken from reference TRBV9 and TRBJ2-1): DSGVTQTPKHLITATGQRVTLRCSPRSGDLSVYWYQQSLDQGLQFLIQYYNGEERAKGNILERFSAQQFPDLHSELNLSSLELGDSALYFCASSVTGSYNEQFFGPGTRLTVL.

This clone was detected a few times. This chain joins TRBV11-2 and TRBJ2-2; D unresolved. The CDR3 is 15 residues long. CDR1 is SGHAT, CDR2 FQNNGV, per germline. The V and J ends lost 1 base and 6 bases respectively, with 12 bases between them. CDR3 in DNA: TGTGCCAGCAGCTTAGTACTCCCCCCTGCCGGGGAGCTGTTTTTT. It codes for CASSLVLPPAGELFF.

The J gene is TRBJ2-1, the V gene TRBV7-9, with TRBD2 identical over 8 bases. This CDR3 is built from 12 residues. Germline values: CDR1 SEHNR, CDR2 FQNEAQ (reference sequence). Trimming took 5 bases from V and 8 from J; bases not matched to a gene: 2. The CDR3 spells CASSPGGDEQFF. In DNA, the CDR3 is TGTGCCAGCAGCCCCGGGGGGGATGAGCAGTTCTTC.

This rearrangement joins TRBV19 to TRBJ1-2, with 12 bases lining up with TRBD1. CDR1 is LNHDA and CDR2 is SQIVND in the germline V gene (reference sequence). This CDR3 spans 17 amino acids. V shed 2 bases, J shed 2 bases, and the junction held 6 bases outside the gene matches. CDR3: CASSIPGQGARNYGYTF. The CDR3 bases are TGTGCCAGTAGTATACCGGGACAGGGGGCGAGAAACTATGGCTACACCTTC.

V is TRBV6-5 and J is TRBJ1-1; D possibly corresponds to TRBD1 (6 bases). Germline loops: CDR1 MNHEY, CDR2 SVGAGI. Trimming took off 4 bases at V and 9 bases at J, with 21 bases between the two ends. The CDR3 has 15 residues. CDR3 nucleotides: TGTGCCAGCAGTTCCTCATCCGGCAGGGGCTCACAAGCTTTCTTT. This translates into CASSSSSGRGSQAFF.

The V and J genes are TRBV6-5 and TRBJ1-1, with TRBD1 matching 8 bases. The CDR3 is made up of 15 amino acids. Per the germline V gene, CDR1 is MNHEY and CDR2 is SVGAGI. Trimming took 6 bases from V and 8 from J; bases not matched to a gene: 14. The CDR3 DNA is TGTGCCAGCAGGAAAGAACAGGGGGTTGCCGCCGAAGCTTTCTTT. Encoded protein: CASRKEQGVAAEAFF.

The CDR3 region has the DNA TGTGCCAGTAGTATAAGACTAGCGGGAGTTCACGAGCAGTACTTC. Its protein product is CASSIRLAGVHEQYF. The chain employs TRBV19 and TRBJ2-7; TRBD2 matches at 12 bases. In germline, CDR1 is LNHDA, CDR2 SQIVND (reference sequence). Trimming removed 2 bases from V and 5 bases from J; junction bases left unmatched: 4. The CDR3 is 15 amino acids.

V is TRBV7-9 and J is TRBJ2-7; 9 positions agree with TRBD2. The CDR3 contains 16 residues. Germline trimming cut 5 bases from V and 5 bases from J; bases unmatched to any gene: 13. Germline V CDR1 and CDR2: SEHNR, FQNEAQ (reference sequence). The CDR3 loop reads CASSPQPGLARHEQYF. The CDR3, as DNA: TGTGCCAGCAGCCCCCAGCCCGGACTAGCGAGGCACGAGCAGTACTTC.

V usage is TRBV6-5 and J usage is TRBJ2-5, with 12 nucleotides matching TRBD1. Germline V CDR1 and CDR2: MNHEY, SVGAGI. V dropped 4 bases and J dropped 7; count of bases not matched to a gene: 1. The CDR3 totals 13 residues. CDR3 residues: CASSSGQGATQYF. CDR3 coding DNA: TGTGCCAGCAGTTCGGGACAGGGGGCGACCCAGTACTTC.

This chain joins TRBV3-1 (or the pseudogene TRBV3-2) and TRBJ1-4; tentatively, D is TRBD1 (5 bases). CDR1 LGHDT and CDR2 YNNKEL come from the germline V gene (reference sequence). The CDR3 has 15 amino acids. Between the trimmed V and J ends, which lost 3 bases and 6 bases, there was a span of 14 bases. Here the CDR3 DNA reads TGTGCCAGCAGCCATTATCGGGGGGTTGATGAAAAACTGTTTTTT. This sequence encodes CASSHYRGVDEKLFF.

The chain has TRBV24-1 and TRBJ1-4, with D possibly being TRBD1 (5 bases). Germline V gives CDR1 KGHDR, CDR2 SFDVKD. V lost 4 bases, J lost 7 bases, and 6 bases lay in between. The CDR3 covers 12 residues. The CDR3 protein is CATSERGEKLFF. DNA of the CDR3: TGTGCCACCAGTGAAAGGGGTGAAAAACTGTTTTTT.

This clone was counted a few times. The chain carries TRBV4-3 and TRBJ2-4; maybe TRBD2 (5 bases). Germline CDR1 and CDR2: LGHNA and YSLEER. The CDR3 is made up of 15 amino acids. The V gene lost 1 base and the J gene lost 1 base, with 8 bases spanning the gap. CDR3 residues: CASSQVAGAKNIQYF. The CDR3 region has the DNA TGCGCCAGCAGCCAAGTTGCGGGTGCCAAAAACATTCAGTACTTC.

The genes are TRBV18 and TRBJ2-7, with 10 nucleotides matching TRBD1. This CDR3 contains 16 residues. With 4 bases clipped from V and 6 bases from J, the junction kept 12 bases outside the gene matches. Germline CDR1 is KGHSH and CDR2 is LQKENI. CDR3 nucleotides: TGTGCCAGCTCACGAAAGACAGGGGGCGCGAGTTTCGAGCAGTACTTC. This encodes CASSRKTGGASFEQYF.

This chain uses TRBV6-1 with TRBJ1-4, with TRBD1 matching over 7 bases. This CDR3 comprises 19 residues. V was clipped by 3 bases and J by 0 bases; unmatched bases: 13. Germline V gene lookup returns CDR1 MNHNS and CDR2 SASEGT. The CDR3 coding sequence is TGTGCCAGCAGTGACCTAGGACAGGCCAGCCTCGCAACTAATGAAAAACTGTTTTTT. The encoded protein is CASSDLGQASLATNEKLFF.

The CDR3 is CASSPGQIRPGELFF. CDR3 in DNA: TGTGCCAGCTCACCGGGACAAATTCGCCCCGGGGAGCTGTTTTTT. J is TRBJ2-2 and V is TRBV18, with TRBD1 as a possible D gene (6 bases). V was trimmed by 3 bases and J by 6 bases, leaving 14 bases between them. This CDR3 has 15 residues. CDR1 KGHSH and CDR2 LQKENI come from the germline V gene.

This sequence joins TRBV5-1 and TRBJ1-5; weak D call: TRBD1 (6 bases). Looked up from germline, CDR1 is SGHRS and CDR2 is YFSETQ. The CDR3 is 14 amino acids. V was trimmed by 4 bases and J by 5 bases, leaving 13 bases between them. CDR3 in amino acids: CASSTGTLDQPQHF. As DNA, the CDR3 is TGCGCCAGCAGCACCGGGACATTAGATCAGCCCCAGCATTTT.

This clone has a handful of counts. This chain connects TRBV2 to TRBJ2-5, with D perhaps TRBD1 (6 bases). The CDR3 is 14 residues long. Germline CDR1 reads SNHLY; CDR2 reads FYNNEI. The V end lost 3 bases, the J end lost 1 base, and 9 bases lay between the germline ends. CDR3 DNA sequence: TGTGCCAGCAGTGAGTCGGACAGCCAAGAGACCCAGTACTTC. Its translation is CASSESDSQETQYF.

The CDR3 is CASSKGLAGRYEQYF. CDR3 coding DNA: TGCGCCAGCAGCAAGGGACTAGCGGGAAGGTACGAGCAGTACTTC. This sequence joins TRBV5-1 and TRBJ2-7; 13 bases are a match to TRBD2. Germline V gives CDR1 SGHRS, CDR2 YFSETQ. V dropped 4 bases and J dropped 4; count of bases not matched to a gene: 5. The CDR3 sequence is 15 residues long.

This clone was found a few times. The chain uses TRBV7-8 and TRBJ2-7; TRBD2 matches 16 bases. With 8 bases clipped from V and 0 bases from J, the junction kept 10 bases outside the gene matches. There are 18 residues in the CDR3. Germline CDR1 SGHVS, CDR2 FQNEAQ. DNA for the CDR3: TGTGCCAGCGCCGGGACTAGCGGGAGGGCCCTTTACTCCTACGAGCAGTACTTC. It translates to CASAGTSGRALYSYEQYF.

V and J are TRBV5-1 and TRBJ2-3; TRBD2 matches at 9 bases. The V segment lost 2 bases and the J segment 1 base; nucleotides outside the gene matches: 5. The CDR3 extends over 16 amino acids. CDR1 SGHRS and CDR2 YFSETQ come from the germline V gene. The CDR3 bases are TGCGCCAGCAGCTTTGCGGGAGGGCCCGGCACAGATACGCAGTATTTT. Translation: CASSFAGGPGTDTQYF.

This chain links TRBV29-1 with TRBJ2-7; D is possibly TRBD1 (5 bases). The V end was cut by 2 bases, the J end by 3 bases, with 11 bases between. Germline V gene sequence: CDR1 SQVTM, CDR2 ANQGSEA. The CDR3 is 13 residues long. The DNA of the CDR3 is TGCAGCGTTGAAAAGGGGCCCCACTACGAGCAGTACTTC. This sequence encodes CSVEKGPHYEQYF.